These 10 T cell receptor beta chains came from one sample sequenced in a study of cytomegalovirus exposure and HLA in healthy donors. PCR amplification relied on 60 Vbeta primers (plus 13 Jbeta primers). Profiled with immunoSEQ multiplex PCR; TCRdb holds only in-frame clones, not every one. The top ten hold approximately 1.6% of the sample, which has approximately 160,000 clones, around 77% seen once. Sequencing input: PBMCs. These receptors were collected from a woman between 25 and 40 years old in good health and CMV-seronegative.

V gene TRBV7-9 combines with J gene TRBJ2-3, with TRBD2 matching over 12 bases. This CDR3 contains 16 residues. The germline CDR1 and CDR2 sequences are SEHNR and FQNEAQ (reference sequence). The V gene end was trimmed by 3 bases and the J gene end by 5 bases; junction bases not matched to a gene: 6. The CDR3 is CASSFTSGRNRDTQYF. As DNA, the CDR3 is TGTGCCAGCAGCTTCACTAGCGGGAGGAATAGAGATACGCAGTATTTT. The whole variable domain, filled in from reference TRBV7-9 and TRBJ2-3, reads DTGVSQNPRHKITKRGQNVTFRCDPISEHNRLYWYRQTLGQGPEFLTYFQNEAQLEKSRLLSDRFSAERPKGSFSTLEIQRTEQGDSAMYLCASSFTSGRNRDTQYFGPGTRLTVL.

The J gene is TRBJ1-3, the V gene TRBV10-3, with D possibly matching TRBD1 (5 bases). The CDR3 sequence is 18 residues long. Trimming removed 3 bases at V and 4 bases at J, with 22 bases between. The germline CDR1 and CDR2 sequences are ENHRY and SYGVKD. In nucleotides, the CDR3 is TGTGCCATCAGTGAACACTCGGACCGGGGGGAAGGAGGAAACACCATATATTTT. Translation: CAISEHSDRGEGGNTIYF.

This sequence joins TRBV7-3 and TRBJ2-3; D is perhaps TRBD2 (6 bases). V was pared by 2 bases and J by 4 bases, with 10 bases between. CDR1 SGHTA and CDR2 FQGTGA come from the germline V gene. The CDR3 spans 14 residues. CDR3 residues: CASSLVPGADTQYF. CDR3 in DNA: TGTGCCAGCAGCTTAGTTCCGGGGGCAGATACGCAGTATTTT.

The chain employs TRBV4-1 and TRBJ1-6; TRBD1 matches 11 bases. After removal of 5 bases from V and 7 bases from J, the junction contained 10 bases not matched to a gene. The CDR3 runs 17 residues. Per germline, CDR1 MGHRA and CDR2 YSYEKL. CDR3 sequence: CASSSQDRGHWNSPLHF. The CDR3 nucleotides read TGCGCCAGCAGCTCCCAGGACAGGGGGCACTGGAATTCACCCCTCCACTTT.

Only one count was recorded for this clone. The rearrangement joins TRBV18 to TRBJ2-5; D is perhaps TRBD1 (5 bases). The J call is doubtful: the DNA matches TRBJ2-7 better. The CDR3 length is 17 residues. Germline lookup yields CDR1 KGHSH and CDR2 LQKENI. CDR3 loop: CASSPTTTGSFSYEQYF. CDR3 bases: TGTGCCAGCTCTCCAACCACTACAGGTTCCTTCTCCTACGAGCAGTACTTC.

This clone has a handful of counts. The V and J genes are TRBV5-4 and TRBJ2-5; possibly TRBD1 for D (6 bases). Germline assignment: CDR1 SGHNT and CDR2 YYREEE (reference sequence). V was trimmed by 7 bases and J by 0 bases, leaving 10 bases between them. The CDR3 covers 13 residues. The CDR3 coding sequence is TGTGCCAGCTACCGACAGGACCAAGAGACCCAGTACTTC. Its translation is CASYRQDQETQYF.

This clone has only a few counts. The rearrangement uses TRBV29-1 and TRBJ1-1; weak D call: TRBD1 (5 bases). Per the germline V gene, CDR1 is SQVTM and CDR2 is ANQGSEA. The CDR3 extends over 13 amino acids. Trimming took 7 bases from V and 1 from J, leaving 13 bases between them. For the CDR3, the DNA is TGCAGCGCCGCGGGACGGTGGAACACTGAAGCTTTCTTT. Translated, it gives CSAAGRWNTEAFF. Full variable domain (rest looked up from reference TRBV29-1 and TRBJ1-1): SAVISQKPSRDICQRGTSLTIQCQVDSQVTMMFWYRQQPGQSLTLIATANQGSEATYESGFVIDKFPISRPNLTFSTLTVSNMSPEDSSIYLCSAAGRWNTEAFFGQGTRLTVV.

The rearrangement links TRBV7-9 to TRBJ2-7; D might be TRBD2 (5 bases). Trimming took off 2 bases at V and 6 bases at J, with 17 bases between the two ends. The length of the CDR3 is 15 residues. CDR1 is SEHNR, CDR2 FQNEAQ, per germline (reference sequence). The CDR3 DNA follows: TGTGCCAGCAGCTTATCCGGACTTGGTTCTTCCGAGCAGTACTTC. Translating gives CASSLSGLGSSEQYF. The full variable domain, with the rest looked up from reference TRBV7-9 and TRBJ2-7, is DTGVSQNPRHKITKRGQNVTFRCDPISEHNRLYWYRQTLGQGPEFLTYFQNEAQLEKSRLLSDRFSAERPKGSFSTLEIQRTEQGDSAMYLCASSLSGLGSSEQYFGPGTRLTVT.

This chain connects TRBV2 to TRBJ2-7; 7 bases are a match to TRBD1. J lost 3 bases, V lost 6 bases, and 2 bases had no gene match. This CDR3 contains 12 residues. Germline lookup yields CDR1 SNHLY and CDR2 FYNNEI. The CDR3 reads CASSGTDYEQYF. CDR3 sequence (DNA): TGTGCCAGCAGCGGGACAGACTACGAGCAGTACTTC.

This sequence joins TRBV5-8 and TRBJ2-5, with 8 nucleotides matching TRBD2. Germline-derived CDR1 and CDR2 are SGHTS and YDEGEE. V dropped 4 bases and J dropped 7; count of bases not matched to a gene: 6. The CDR3 has 13 amino acids. CDR3 region: CASSIAGRGTQYF. CDR3 DNA: TGTGCCAGCAGCATAGCGGGGAGGGGGACCCAGTACTTC.